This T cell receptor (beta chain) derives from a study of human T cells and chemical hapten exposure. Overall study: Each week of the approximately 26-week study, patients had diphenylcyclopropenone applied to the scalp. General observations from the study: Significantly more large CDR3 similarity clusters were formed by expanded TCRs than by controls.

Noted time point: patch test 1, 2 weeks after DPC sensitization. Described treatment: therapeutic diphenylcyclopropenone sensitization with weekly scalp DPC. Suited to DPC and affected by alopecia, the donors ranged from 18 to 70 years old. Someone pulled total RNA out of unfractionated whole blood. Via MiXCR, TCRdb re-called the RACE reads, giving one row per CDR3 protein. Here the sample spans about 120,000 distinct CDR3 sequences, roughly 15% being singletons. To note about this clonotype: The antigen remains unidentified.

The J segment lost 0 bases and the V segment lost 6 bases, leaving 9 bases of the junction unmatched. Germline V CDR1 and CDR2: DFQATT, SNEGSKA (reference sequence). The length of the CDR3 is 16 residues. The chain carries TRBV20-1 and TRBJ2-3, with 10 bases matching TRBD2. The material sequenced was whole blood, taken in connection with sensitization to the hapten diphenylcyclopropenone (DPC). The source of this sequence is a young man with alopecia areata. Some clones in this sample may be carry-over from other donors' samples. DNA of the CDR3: TGCAGTGCCCCCCCGGAAGCGGGGGGGAGCACAGATACGCAGTATTTT. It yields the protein CSAPPEAGGSTDTQYF.